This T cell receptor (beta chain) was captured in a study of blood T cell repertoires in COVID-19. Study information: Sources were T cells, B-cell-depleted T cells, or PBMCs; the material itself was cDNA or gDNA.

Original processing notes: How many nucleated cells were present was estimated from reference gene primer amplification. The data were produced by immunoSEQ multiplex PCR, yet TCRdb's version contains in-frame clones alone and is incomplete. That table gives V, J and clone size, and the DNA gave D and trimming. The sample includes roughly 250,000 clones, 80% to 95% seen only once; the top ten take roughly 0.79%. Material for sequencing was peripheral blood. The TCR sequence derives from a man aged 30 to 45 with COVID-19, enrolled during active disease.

DNA for the CDR3: TGTGCCAGTAGTACCGGCAACAGGGACCACGTCTCCTACAATGAGCAGTTCTTC. Residues: CASSTGNRDHVSYNEQFF. V is TRBV19 and J is TRBJ2-1, with D perhaps matching TRBD1 (6 bases). The CDR3 loop spans 18 amino acids. Per the germline V gene, CDR1 is LNHDA and CDR2 is SQIVND (reference sequence). Trimming took 4 bases from V and 0 from J, leaving 19 bases between them. Combining the CDR3 with reference TRBV19 and TRBJ2-1 gives the whole variable domain DGGITQSPKYLFRKEGQNVTLSCEQNLNHDAMYWYRQDPGQGLRLIYYSQIVNDFQKGDIAEGYSVSREKKESFPLTVTSAQKNPTAFYLCASSTGNRDHVSYNEQFFGPGTRLTVL.